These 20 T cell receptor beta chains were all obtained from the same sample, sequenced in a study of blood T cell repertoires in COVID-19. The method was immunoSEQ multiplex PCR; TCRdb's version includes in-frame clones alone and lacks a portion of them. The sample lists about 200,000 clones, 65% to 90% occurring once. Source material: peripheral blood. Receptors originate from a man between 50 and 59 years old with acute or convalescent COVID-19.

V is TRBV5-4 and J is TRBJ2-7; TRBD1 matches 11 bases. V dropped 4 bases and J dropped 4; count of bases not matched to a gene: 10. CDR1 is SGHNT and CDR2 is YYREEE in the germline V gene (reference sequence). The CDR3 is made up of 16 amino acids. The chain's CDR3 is CASSLPRDRGSYEQYF. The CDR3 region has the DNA TGTGCCAGCAGCCTTCCTCGGGACAGGGGGTCGTACGAGCAGTACTTC.

CDR3 bases: TGTGCCAGCAGCTTAGATAATCTAGCGGGGAATGAGCAGTTCTTC. The encoded protein is CASSLDNLAGNEQFF. V and J are TRBV11-2 and TRBJ2-1; 9 bases fit TRBD2. Germline values: CDR1 SGHAT, CDR2 FQNNGV. V shed 0 bases and J 7 bases; nucleotides not matched to a gene: 4. The CDR3 spans 15 residues.

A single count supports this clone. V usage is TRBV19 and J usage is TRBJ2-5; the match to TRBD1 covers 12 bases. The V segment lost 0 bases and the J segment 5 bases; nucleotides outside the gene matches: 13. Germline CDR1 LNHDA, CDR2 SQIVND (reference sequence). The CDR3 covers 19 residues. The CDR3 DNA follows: TGTGCCAGTAGTATAGATCCTGGCGGGGACAGGGGGCGTCGGGAGACCCAGTACTTC. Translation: CASSIDPGGDRGRRETQYF. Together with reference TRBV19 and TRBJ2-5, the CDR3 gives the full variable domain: DGGITQSPKYLFRKEGQNVTLSCEQNLNHDAMYWYRQDPGQGLRLIYYSQIVNDFQKGDIAEGYSVSREKKESFPLTVTSAQKNPTAFYLCASSIDPGGDRGRRETQYFGPGTRLLVL.

The CDR3 DNA reads TGTGCCAGCAGTGAATACGGCGGGACAGACAAAGGTGGCTACACCTTC. Translation gives CASSEYGGTDKGGYTF. The chain is built from TRBV25-1 and TRBJ1-2; the match to TRBD1 covers 7 bases. The J segment lost 7 bases and the V segment lost 0 bases, leaving 11 bases of the junction unmatched. The V gene's germline CDR1 is MGHDK and CDR2 SYGVNS. The CDR3 has 16 residues.

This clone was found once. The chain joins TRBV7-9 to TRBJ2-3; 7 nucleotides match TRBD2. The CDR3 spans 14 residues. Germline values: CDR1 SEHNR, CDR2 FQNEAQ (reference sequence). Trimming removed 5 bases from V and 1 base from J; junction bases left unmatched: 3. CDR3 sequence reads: CASSPRGGTDTQYF. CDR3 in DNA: TGTGCCAGCAGCCCCCGGGGGGGCACAGATACGCAGTATTTT.

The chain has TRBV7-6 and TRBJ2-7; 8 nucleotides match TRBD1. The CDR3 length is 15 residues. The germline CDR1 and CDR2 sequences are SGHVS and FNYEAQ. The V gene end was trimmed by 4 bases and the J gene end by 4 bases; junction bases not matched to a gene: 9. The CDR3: CASSSTTGGQYEQYF. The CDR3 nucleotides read TGTGCCAGCAGCTCCACTACAGGGGGACAGTACGAGCAGTACTTC.

The CDR3 region is CASSSRPDTEAFF. The CDR3 DNA reads TGTGCCAGCAGCTCCAGGCCGGACACTGAAGCTTTCTTT. The chain employs TRBV5-4 and TRBJ1-1; D gene uncertain. The V gene lost 3 bases and the J gene lost 3 bases, with 9 bases spanning the gap. The CDR3 runs 13 residues. Germline V lookup: CDR1 SGHNT, CDR2 YYREEE (reference sequence).

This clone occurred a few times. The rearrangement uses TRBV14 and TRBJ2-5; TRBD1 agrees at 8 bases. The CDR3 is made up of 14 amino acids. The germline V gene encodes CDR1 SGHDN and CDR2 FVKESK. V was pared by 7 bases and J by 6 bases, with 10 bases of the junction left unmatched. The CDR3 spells CASNSMTGEKTQYF. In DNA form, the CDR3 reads TGTGCCAGCAACTCGATGACAGGGGAAAAGACCCAGTACTTC.

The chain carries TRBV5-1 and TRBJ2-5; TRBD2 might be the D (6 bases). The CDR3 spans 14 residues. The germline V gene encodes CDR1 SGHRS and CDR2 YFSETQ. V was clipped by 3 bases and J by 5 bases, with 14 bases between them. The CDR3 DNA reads TGCGCCAGCAGCTCCGGGACTCTCCGGGAGACCCAGTACTTC. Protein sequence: CASSSGTLRETQYF.

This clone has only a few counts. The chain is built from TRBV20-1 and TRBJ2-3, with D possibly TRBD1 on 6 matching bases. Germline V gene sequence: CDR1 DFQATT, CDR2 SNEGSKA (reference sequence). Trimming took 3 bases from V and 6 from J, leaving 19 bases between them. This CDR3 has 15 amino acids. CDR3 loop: CSASRTADPQDTQYF. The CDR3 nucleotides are TGCAGTGCTAGTCGGACAGCCGACCCCCAGGATACGCAGTATTTT.

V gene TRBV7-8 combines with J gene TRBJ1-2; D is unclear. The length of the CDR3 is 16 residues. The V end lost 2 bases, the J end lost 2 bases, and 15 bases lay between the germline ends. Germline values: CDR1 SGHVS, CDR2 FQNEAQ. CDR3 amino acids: CASSLLSGGGNYGYTF. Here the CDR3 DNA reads TGTGCCAGCAGCTTACTTAGCGGAGGTGGGAACTATGGCTACACCTTC.

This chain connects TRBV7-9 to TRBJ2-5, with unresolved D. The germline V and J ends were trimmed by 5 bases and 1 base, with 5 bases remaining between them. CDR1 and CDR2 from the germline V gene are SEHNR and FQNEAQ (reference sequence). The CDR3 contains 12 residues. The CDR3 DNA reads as TGTGCCAGCAGCCCCCTCCAAGAGACCCAGTACTTC. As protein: CASSPLQETQYF. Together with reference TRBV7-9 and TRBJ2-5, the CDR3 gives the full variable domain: DTGVSQNPRHKITKRGQNVTFRCDPISEHNRLYWYRQTLGQGPEFLTYFQNEAQLEKSRLLSDRFSAERPKGSFSTLEIQRTEQGDSAMYLCASSPLQETQYFGPGTRLLVL.

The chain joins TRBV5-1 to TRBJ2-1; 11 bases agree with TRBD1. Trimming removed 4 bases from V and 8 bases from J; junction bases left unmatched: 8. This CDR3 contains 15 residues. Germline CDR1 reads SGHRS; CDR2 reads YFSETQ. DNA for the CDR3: TGCGCCAGCAGCATAGGACAGGGGGCTAGGGATGAGCAGTTCTTC. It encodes CASSIGQGARDEQFF.

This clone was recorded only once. CDR3 sequence: CASSLSGGTDTQYF. The CDR3 nucleotides are TGTGCCAGCAGCTTATCGGGGGGGACAGATACGCAGTATTTT. The chain has TRBV11-2 and TRBJ2-3; 8 bases map to TRBD2. CDR1 is SGHAT, CDR2 FQNNGV, per germline. This CDR3 has 14 residues. Trimming cost V 2 bases and J 3 bases; bases outside gene matches: 1.

For the CDR3, the DNA is TGTGCCAGCAGCTTAGGGGAGGGCCGATCCCGACTGGACGAGCAGTACTTC. Residues: CASSLGEGRSRLDEQYF. This rearrangement joins TRBV7-9 to TRBJ2-7; TRBD2 matches 7 bases. Trimming took 1 base from V and 5 from J; bases not matched to a gene: 14. There are 17 residues in the CDR3. Germline V gene lookup returns CDR1 SEHNR and CDR2 FQNEAQ (reference sequence).

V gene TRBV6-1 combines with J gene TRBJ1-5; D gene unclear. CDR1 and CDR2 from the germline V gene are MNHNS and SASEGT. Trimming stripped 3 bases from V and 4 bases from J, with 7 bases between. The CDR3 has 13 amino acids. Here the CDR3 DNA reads TGTGCCAGCAGTGAGAGGGCGAATCAGCCCCAGCATTTT. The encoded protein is CASSERANQPQHF.

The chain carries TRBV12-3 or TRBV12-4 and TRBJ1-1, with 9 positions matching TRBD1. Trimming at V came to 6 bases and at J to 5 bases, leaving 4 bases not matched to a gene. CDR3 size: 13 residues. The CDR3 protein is CASSSGQGTEAFF. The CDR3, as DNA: TGTGCCAGCAGCTCGGGACAGGGAACTGAAGCTTTCTTT.

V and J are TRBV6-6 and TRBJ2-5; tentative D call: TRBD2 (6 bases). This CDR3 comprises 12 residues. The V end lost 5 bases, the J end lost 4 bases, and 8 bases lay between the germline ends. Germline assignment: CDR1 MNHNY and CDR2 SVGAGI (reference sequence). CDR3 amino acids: CASSAGTETQYF. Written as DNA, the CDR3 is TGTGCCAGCAGTGCGGGAACAGAGACCCAGTACTTC.

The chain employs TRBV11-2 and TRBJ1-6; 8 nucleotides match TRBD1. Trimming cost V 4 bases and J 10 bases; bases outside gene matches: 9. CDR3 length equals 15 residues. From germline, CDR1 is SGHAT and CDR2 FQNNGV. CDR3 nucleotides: TGTGCCAGCAGCTATGACAGGGGCAGAGGGTCACCCCTCCACTTT. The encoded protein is CASSYDRGRGSPLHF.

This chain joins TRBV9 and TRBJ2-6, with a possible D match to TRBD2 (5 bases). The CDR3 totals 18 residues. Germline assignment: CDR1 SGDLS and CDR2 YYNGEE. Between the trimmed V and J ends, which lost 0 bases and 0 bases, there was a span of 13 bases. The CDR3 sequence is CASSVVPMGSSGANVLTF. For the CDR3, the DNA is TGTGCCAGCAGCGTAGTACCCATGGGGAGCTCTGGGGCCAACGTCCTGACTTTC.